Below, 23 T cell receptor beta chains from the same sample are listed, as sequenced in a study of OX40 agonist ivuxolimab in advanced cancers. Sequencing was performed with immunoSEQ multiplex PCR; in TCRdb, only in-frame clones are kept and a portion is missing. The data hold just under 85,000 clones, with more than 75% observed a single time. The source material was CD4+ or CD8+ T cells sorted from blood, sampled in a trial of the OX40 agonist ivuxolimab. These receptor sequences come from an adult with an advanced solid tumor such as melanoma, head and neck, liver or kidney cancer.

The chain combines TRBV14 with TRBJ2-3; D is undetermined. Germline V lookup: CDR1 SGHDN, CDR2 FVKESK. V lost 0 bases to trimming and J lost 2 bases, with 3 bases between them. The CDR3 contains 13 residues. CDR3 residues: CASSQEVTDTQYF. The CDR3 DNA sequence: TGTGCCAGCAGCCAAGAGGTCACAGATACGCAGTATTTT.

V is TRBV19 and J is TRBJ1-1; D not certain. V lost 6 bases and J 0 bases, leaving 20 bases between the germline ends. CDR1 LNHDA and CDR2 SQIVND come from the germline V gene (reference sequence). There are 17 residues in the CDR3. The CDR3 DNA reads as TGTGCCAGTAGCTCCGAAGGGAGTGGGTGGCTGAACACTGAAGCTTTCTTT. This codes for CASSSEGSGWLNTEAFF.

This clone is a singleton in its sample. The gene calls are TRBV7-3 and TRBJ2-2, with a weak D call TRBD1 (6 bases). CDR1 and CDR2 (germline): SGHTA, FQGTGA. The ends were cut back, 5 bases at V and 4 bases at J, with 14 bases in the middle. The CDR3 loop spans 15 amino acids. DNA of the CDR3: TGTGCCAGCAGCCTCCAACAGGGTCGCACCGGGGAGCTGTTTTTT. It is translated as CASSLQQGRTGELFF.

This clone was counted a single time. In DNA, the CDR3 is TGTGCCAGCAGCCAAGTTGGACAGGAGATTTATAGCAATCAGCCCCAGCATTTT. It codes for CASSQVGQEIYSNQPQHF. The chain carries TRBV14 and TRBJ1-5, with 7 bases that match TRBD1. The CDR3 totals 18 residues. Trimming at V came to 1 base and at J to 0 bases, leaving 9 bases not matched to a gene. The germline V gene encodes CDR1 SGHDN and CDR2 FVKESK. The whole variable domain, remainder taken from reference TRBV14 and TRBJ1-5, is EAGVTQFPSHSVIEKGQTVTLRCDPISGHDNLYWYRRVMGKEIKFLLHFVKESKQDESGMPNNRFLAERTGGTYSTLKVQPAELEDSGVYFCASSQVGQEIYSNQPQHFGDGTRLSIL.

The chain combines TRBV6-5 with TRBJ2-7, with 8 bases that match TRBD1. The CDR3 spans 14 residues. The ends lost 2 bases at V and 4 bases at J; junction bases unmatched: 4. Germline V gene lookup returns CDR1 MNHEY and CDR2 SVGAGI. The CDR3 coding sequence is TGTGCCAGCAGTTACGGGAGACAGGGGTACGAGCAGTACTTC. As protein: CASSYGRQGYEQYF.

The sample holds one count of this clone. This chain links TRBV6-6 with TRBJ1-1; D remains unclear. Germline CDR1 is MNHNY and CDR2 is SVGAGI (reference sequence). V was clipped by 3 bases and J by 4 bases, with 6 bases between them. CDR3 length equals 12 residues. Written as DNA, the CDR3 is TGTGCCAGCAGTTATATTTTCACTGAAGCTTTCTTT. It codes for CASSYIFTEAFF.

The V gene is TRBV9, the J gene TRBJ2-5, with TRBD1 as a possible D gene (6 bases). Trimming removed 0 bases at V and 3 bases at J, with 15 bases between. The length of the CDR3 is 16 residues. Germline CDR1 SGDLS, CDR2 YYNGEE. CDR3 region: CASSVGQGLREETQYF. CDR3 DNA: TGTGCCAGCAGCGTAGGGCAGGGGTTGAGGGAAGAGACCCAGTACTTC.

J is TRBJ1-2 and V is TRBV6-1; tentatively, D is TRBD1 (5 bases). V dropped 8 bases and J dropped 5 bases, with 21 bases sitting between them. Germline CDR1 and CDR2: MNHNS and SASEGT. This CDR3 is 15 amino acids long. The DNA for the CDR3 is TGTGCCAGCGTTATAGGAGGGACGCACGCGTATGGCTACACCTTC. Translation: CASVIGGTHAYGYTF.

The CDR3 coding sequence is TGTGCCAGCTCACCGCGGGGGGGAGGCACAGATACGCAGTATTTT. Translating it yields CASSPRGGGTDTQYF. V gene TRBV18 combines with J gene TRBJ2-3; 9 nucleotides line up with TRBD2. This CDR3 is 15 amino acids long. The V and J ends lost 3 bases and 1 base, in that order; junction bases with no gene match: 2. The germline CDR1 and CDR2 sequences are KGHSH and LQKENI.

This sequence joins TRBV7-8 and TRBJ2-1; TRBD1 agrees at 7 bases. The CDR3 is 15 residues long. Germline lookup yields CDR1 SGHVS and CDR2 FQNEAQ. Unmatched junction bases numbered 12, after V lost 7 bases and J lost 6 bases. CDR3 loop: CASTQGDPLGNEQFF. In DNA, the CDR3 is TGTGCCAGCACGCAGGGGGACCCTTTGGGCAATGAGCAGTTCTTC.

The rearrangement joins TRBV6-5 to TRBJ2-3, with TRBD1 matching over 7 bases. Germline loops: CDR1 MNHEY, CDR2 SVGAGI. J lost 4 bases, V lost 2 bases, and 6 bases had no gene match. The CDR3 runs to 15 residues. This CDR3 is CASSYTTDRSDTQYF. The CDR3 bases are TGTGCCAGCAGTTACACGACGGACAGGTCAGATACGCAGTATTTT.

This chain connects TRBV13 to TRBJ2-2; weak D call: TRBD2 (6 bases). Germline V lookup: CDR1 PRHDT, CDR2 FYEKMQ (reference sequence). Between the trimmed V and J ends, which lost 1 base and 0 bases, there was a span of 6 bases. The CDR3 length is 15 residues. CDR3 sequence reads: CASSLAGANTGELFF. CDR3 bases: TGTGCCAGCAGCTTAGCGGGGGCGAACACCGGGGAGCTGTTTTTT.

The CDR3 region has the DNA TGCGCCAGCAGCTCACGGAGGGACATTCAGTACTTC. Protein: CASSSRRDIQYF. The chain recombines TRBV4-1 with TRBJ2-4, with D possibly being TRBD2 (6 bases). The CDR3 is made up of 12 amino acids. Trimming stripped 5 bases from V and 8 bases from J, with 10 bases between. Per germline, CDR1 MGHRA and CDR2 YSYEKL.

Notes on this clone: Compared with germline, one end of the junction differs, possibly owing to a read error. The chain joins TRBV6-4 to TRBJ1-6; TRBD1 agrees at 10 bases. The germline V gene has CDR1 MRHNA and CDR2 SNTAGT. This CDR3 comprises 15 residues. The CDR3 DNA reads TGTGCCAGCAGCCCGACAGGGGGCTATGATTCACCCCTCCACTTT. Protein: CASSPTGGYDSPLHF.

J is TRBJ2-7 and V is TRBV7-3; D remains unclear. From germline, CDR1 is SGHTA and CDR2 FQGTGA. Deletions cut 5 bases from V and 6 bases from J, with 17 bases between. There are 14 residues in the CDR3. CDR3 protein: CASSTSGPTGEQYF. CDR3 sequence (DNA): TGTGCCAGCAGCACCTCCGGGCCCACGGGCGAGCAGTACTTC. Looking up the rest from reference TRBV7-3 and TRBJ2-7 gives the full variable domain: GAGVSQTPSNKVTEKGKYVELRCDPISGHTALYWYRQSLGQGPEFLIYFQGTGAADDSGLPNDRFFAVRPEGSVSTLKIQRTERGDSAVYLCASSTSGPTGEQYFGPGTRLTVT.

The V and J genes are TRBV28 and TRBJ1-6; TRBD1 might be the D (5 bases). CDR3 length: 15 amino acids. Trimming removed 8 bases from V and 0 bases from J, with 11 bases in between. Germline CDR1 is MDHEN and CDR2 is SYDVKM. In nucleotides, the CDR3 is TGTGCCAGCGATGGGGACGTCTCCTATAATTCACCCCTCCACTTT. This sequence encodes CASDGDVSYNSPLHF.

J is TRBJ1-2 and V is TRBV5-4, with a possible D match to TRBD1 (6 bases). Trimming removed 3 bases from V and 4 bases from J, with 16 bases in between. The CDR3 contains 15 residues. CDR1 is SGHNT, CDR2 YYREEE, per germline (reference sequence). CDR3 protein: CASSWGPGTSYGYTF. The DNA of the CDR3 is TGTGCCAGCAGCTGGGGGCCCGGGACGTCCTATGGCTACACCTTC.

CDR3 protein: CASSLGDSPNEKLFF. The CDR3 DNA reads as TGTGCCAGCAGCTTAGGGGACAGCCCGAATGAAAAACTGTTTTTT. The J gene is TRBJ1-4, the V gene TRBV7-9; 7 bases fit TRBD1. The CDR3 has 15 amino acids. Per germline, CDR1 SEHNR and CDR2 FQNEAQ (reference sequence). Losses at the gene ends were 1 base for V and 5 bases for J; bases not matched to a gene: 4.

The chain combines TRBV30 with TRBJ1-1; D uncertain. V dropped 3 bases and J dropped 8 bases, with 16 bases sitting between them. Germline assignment: CDR1 GTSNPN and CDR2 SVGIG (reference sequence). The CDR3 is made up of 13 amino acids. CDR3 sequence: CAWRWGSTFEAFF. In nucleotides, the CDR3 is TGTGCCTGGAGATGGGGAAGTACCTTCGAAGCTTTCTTT.

This chain links TRBV19 with TRBJ1-1; D unclear. The V gene's germline CDR1 is LNHDA and CDR2 SQIVND (reference sequence). The V end lost 5 bases, the J end lost 5 bases, and 15 bases lay between the germline ends. CDR3 length: 14 residues. The CDR3 nucleotides read TGTGCCAGTAGTCGACACCTGATGGGGACTGAAGCTTTCTTT. Encoded protein: CASSRHLMGTEAFF.

The chain uses TRBV25-1 and TRBJ2-7, with 7 positions matching TRBD1. Germline assignment: CDR1 MGHDK and CDR2 SYGVNS. This CDR3 is 12 amino acids long. After removal of 8 bases from V and 10 bases from J, the junction contained 11 bases not matched to a gene. The CDR3 region is CASQDLTGEQYF. The CDR3, as DNA: TGTGCCAGCCAAGACCTTACAGGGGAACAGTACTTC.

The chain carries TRBV28 and TRBJ1-2, with D possibly being TRBD1 (5 bases). Trimming took off 7 bases at V and 8 bases at J, with 14 bases between the two ends. The germline V gene has CDR1 MDHEN and CDR2 SYDVKM. The CDR3 loop spans 12 amino acids. CDR3 region: CASIPDSRGYTF. The CDR3 DNA sequence: TGTGCCAGCATCCCTGACAGTCGCGGCTACACCTTC.

The chain uses TRBV7-2 and TRBJ2-7; D is possibly TRBD2 (6 bases). The CDR3 covers 14 residues. Trimming pared 1 base from V and 6 bases from J, leaving 13 bases between. CDR1 is SGHTA, CDR2 FQGNSA, per germline. The CDR3 loop is CASSLVWTEGEQYF. The CDR3 DNA follows: TGTGCCAGCAGCTTAGTGTGGACGGAGGGCGAGCAGTACTTC.